Sequencing of this TCR beta chain was carried out in a study of T cells in Graves' hyperthyroidism and ophthalmopathy. Study background: It was at initial diagnosis, before any treatment, that peripheral blood was collected.

This clonotype was found many times. As yet, its antigen is unknown. The CDR3 regions of TCR beta were amplified from RNA transcripts. The TCR CDR3 first-round RT-PCR relied on the HTBI primer set. TCRdb reprocessed the multiplex PCR reads with MiXCR, giving one entry per CDR3 protein. The table has 750,000 to 950,000 distinct CDR3 sequences, about two fifths seen once; the top ten hold roughly 8.3%. V gave up 4 bases and J gave up 3 bases; unmatched junction bases: 5. The CDR3 totals 15 residues. CDR1 is SNHLY, CDR2 FYNNEI, per germline. Study findings and constraints: Within blood appeared most thyroid clonotypes that had expanded above 0.001.

The study based diagnoses on clinical symptoms, serum thyroxine and TRAb, thyroid ultrasound and orbital computed tomography. PBMCs stemmed from around 10 ml fresh peripheral blood. The genes are TRBV2 and TRBJ2-2; 7 bases line up with TRBD2. The sequenced sample was blood. This clonotype was obtained from a man between 18 and 35 years old with Graves' hyperthyroidism. CDR3 DNA: TGTGCCAGCAGTGGCGAGGGAGGGTACACCGGGGAGCTGTTTTTT. As protein: CASSGEGGYTGELFF.